These 15 T cell receptor beta chains were sequenced from one sample in a study of vaccination and CD4 T cells after COVID-19. Their antigens remain unidentified. Treatment here: approximately 10-day PBMC culture with coronavirus spike peptide pools or control peptides (ViraFEST assay). The Oncomine TCR Beta short-read assay sequenced DNA from cultured CD4+ T cells. Via MiXCR, TCRdb re-called the PCR reads, giving one row per CDR3 protein. The top ten clones hold about 7.2% of a sample with about 20,000 distinct CDR3 sequences, roughly 47% of them seen once. The sequenced material came from CD4+ T cells from blood, cultured in vitro. These receptors were collected from a human donor who had recovered from COVID-19.

This chain connects TRBV6-2 or TRBV6-3 to TRBJ2-6; possibly TRBD1 for D (6 bases). The CDR3 contains 15 residues. The germline gives CDR1 MNHEY, CDR2 SVGEGT. V shed 5 bases and J shed 0 bases, with 8 bases lying between them. CDR3 protein: CASSGQFSGANVLTF. The CDR3 region has the DNA TGTGCCAGCAGTGGACAGTTCTCTGGGGCCAACGTCCTGACTTTC.

This clonotype was seen a handful of times. This sequence joins TRBV7-9 and TRBJ1-2, with D unresolved. This CDR3 region has 13 residues. Trimming cost V 5 bases and J 8 bases, with 15 bases left between them. Germline CDR1 reads SEHNR; CDR2 reads FQNEAQ (reference sequence). In DNA form, the CDR3 reads TGTGCCAGCAGCCTCCTTAATATTGGGGGCTACACCTTC. Translated: CASSLLNIGGYTF. Supplemented by reference TRBV7-9 and TRBJ1-2, the full variable domain reads DTGVSQNPRHKITKRGQNVTFRCDPISEHNRLYWYRQTLGQGPEFLTYFQNEAQLEKSRLLSDRFSAERPKGSFSTLEIQRTEQGDSAMYLCASSLLNIGGYTFGSGTRLTVV.

The chain recombines TRBV6-5 with TRBJ1-2; no definite D call. Germline assignment: CDR1 MNHEY and CDR2 SVGAGI. V lost 2 bases, J lost 4 bases, and 14 bases lay in between. The CDR3 runs 15 residues. The CDR3 sequence: CASSYLKGGSYGYTF. In DNA form, the CDR3 reads TGTGCCAGCAGTTACCTAAAGGGAGGGAGCTATGGCTACACCTTC.

The genes are TRBV6-1 and TRBJ2-3; 8 nucleotides line up with TRBD1. Trimming cost V 6 bases and J 1 base; bases outside gene matches: 9. This CDR3 spans 16 amino acids. The V gene's germline CDR1 is MNHNS and CDR2 SASEGT. The CDR3 here is CASSETTGAGTDTQYF. In nucleotides, the CDR3 is TGTGCCAGCAGCGAGACGACAGGGGCCGGCACAGATACGCAGTATTTT.

This clonotype has only a few counts. V usage is TRBV2 and J usage is TRBJ2-7, with unresolved D. The ends were cut back, 4 bases at V and 2 bases at J, with 9 bases in the middle. This CDR3 comprises 13 residues. Germline V gives CDR1 SNHLY, CDR2 FYNNEI. CDR3 loop: CASSVSATYEQYF. The CDR3 nucleotides are TGTGCCAGCAGTGTCAGCGCTACCTACGAGCAGTACTTC.

This clonotype was seen only once. V gene TRBV18 combines with J gene TRBJ2-7, with D possibly being TRBD1 (5 bases). The germline V gene has CDR1 KGHSH and CDR2 LQKENI. Between the trimmed V and J ends, which lost 0 bases and 2 bases, there was a span of 8 bases. The CDR3 is 14 residues long. CDR3 amino acids: CASSPPVRAYEQYF. In nucleotides, the CDR3 is TGTGCCAGCTCACCACCGGTCAGGGCCTACGAGCAGTACTTC.

V is TRBV7-2 and J is TRBJ1-1; no definite D call. V lost 5 bases to trimming and J lost 7 bases, with 20 bases between them. CDR1 is SGHTA, CDR2 FQGNSA, per germline. This CDR3 comprises 15 residues. The DNA of the CDR3 is TGTGCCAGCAGCGCGATGACTGGTGGCCGCAATGAAGCTTTCTTT. Translated: CASSAMTGGRNEAFF. Full variable domain (outside the CDR3, taken from reference TRBV7-2 and TRBJ1-1): GAGVSQSPSNKVTEKGKDVELRCDPISGHTALYWYRQSLGQGLEFLIYFQGNSAPDKSGLPSDRFSAERTGGSVSTLTIQRTQQEDSAVYLCASSAMTGGRNEAFFGQGTRLTVV.

The rearrangement links TRBV7-8 to TRBJ1-6; TRBD1 agrees at 8 bases. With V trimmed by 6 bases and J by 7 bases, 11 bases remained unmatched. The CDR3 loop spans 16 amino acids. In germline, CDR1 is SGHVS, CDR2 FQNEAQ. The CDR3 sequence is CASSREDRAINSPLHF. In DNA form, the CDR3 reads TGTGCCAGCAGTCGAGAGGACAGGGCCATCAATTCACCCCTCCACTTT.

The J gene is TRBJ1-5, the V gene TRBV28; 9 nucleotides match TRBD1. The trim removed 6 bases at V and 5 bases at J, leaving 8 bases unmatched. From germline, CDR1 is MDHEN and CDR2 SYDVKM. This CDR3 has 15 amino acids. The CDR3 sequence is CASSSDRGRYQPQHF. The CDR3 coding sequence is TGTGCCAGCAGCTCCGACAGGGGGAGGTATCAGCCCCAGCATTTT.

The chain employs TRBV6-1 and TRBJ1-1, with D possibly being TRBD1 (5 bases). Trimming cost V 6 bases and J 0 bases, with 17 bases left between them. CDR1 is MNHNS and CDR2 is SASEGT in the germline V gene. The CDR3 runs to 16 residues. In DNA, the CDR3 is TGTGCCAGCAGCCCCAGGGACCCCCTCGTGAACACTGAAGCTTTCTTT. It yields the protein CASSPRDPLVNTEAFF.

V usage is TRBV5-5 and J usage is TRBJ2-7, with D perhaps matching TRBD1 (6 bases). In germline, CDR1 is SGHKS, CDR2 YYEKEE (reference sequence). Trimming pared 3 bases from V and 6 bases from J, leaving 13 bases between. The CDR3 runs to 13 residues. The CDR3 here is CASSSGTRGEQYF. DNA of the CDR3: TGTGCCAGCAGCTCCGGGACAAGAGGCGAGCAGTACTTC.

V usage is TRBV10-3 and J usage is TRBJ2-5, with D perhaps TRBD2 (7 bases). With 10 bases removed from V and 5 bases from J, the gap between germline ends came to 17 bases. Per the germline V gene, CDR1 is ENHRY and CDR2 is SYGVKD. This CDR3 spans 13 amino acids. For the CDR3, the DNA is TGTGCCACACGCGGGGGCAGGGCGGAGACCCAGTACTTC. Amino acid sequence: CATRGGRAETQYF.

This chain uses TRBV5-6 with TRBJ1-5; a weak D match, TRBD1 (6 bases). The CDR3 has 14 residues. With 2 bases removed from V and 2 bases from J, the gap between germline ends came to 8 bases. Germline-derived CDR1 and CDR2 are SGHDT and YYEEEE. The CDR3 loop reads CASSFGQRNQPQHF. The CDR3 nucleotides are TGTGCCAGCAGCTTCGGACAGCGCAATCAGCCCCAGCATTTT.

The rearrangement uses TRBV19 and TRBJ1-2; tentative D call: TRBD1 (5 bases). V lost 6 bases and J lost 6, with 11 bases in between. Germline V gene sequence: CDR1 LNHDA, CDR2 SQIVND (reference sequence). This CDR3 contains 12 residues. CDR3 amino acids: CASRSGLNGYTF. The CDR3 region has the DNA TGTGCCAGTAGGTCAGGGTTGAATGGCTACACCTTC.

The V and J genes are TRBV7-2 and TRBJ2-3; TRBD2 might be the D (6 bases). Between the trimmed V and J ends, which lost 4 bases and 1 base, there was a span of 15 bases. The CDR3 runs 16 residues. Germline V gene lookup returns CDR1 SGHTA and CDR2 FQGNSA. The CDR3, as DNA: TGTGCCAGCAGCTCCACAGCGGGCGGCGGCACAGATACGCAGTATTTT. This gives the protein CASSSTAGGGTDTQYF.